This is a list of T cell receptor beta chains from one sample in a study of T-cell reconstitution after alpha-beta-depleted transplantation in children. Via MiXCR, TCRdb re-called the PCR reads, giving one row per CDR3 protein. This repertoire shows about 240,000 distinct CDR3 sequences, roughly 25% found once; its top ten account for about 2.5%. Source: PBMCs, taken before TCRalphabeta/CD19-depleted stem cell transplant. These receptors all come from a girl aged 2 to 9 with Fanconi anemia, due to receive a stem cell transplant. Each CDR3 is given with its conserved first and last residue. The D gene is left open where the match is weak. Where a row states a size, it is once, few, many or the class of an expanded clone; other rows omit it.

TRBJ2-6 TRBV20-1 NA NA CSASEGAGANVLTF TGCAGTGCTAGTGAGGGGGCTGGGGCCAACGTCCTGACTTTC
TRBJ1-6 TRBV18 NA NA CASSHGRENSPLHF TGTGCCAGCTCCCACGGGCGAGAGAATTCACCCCTCCACTTT
TRBJ2-5 TRBV6-5 NA TRBD2 CASSYSGGRVETQYF TGTGCCAGCAGTTACTCGGGGGGGAGGGTGGAGACCCAGTACTTC
TRBJ2-5 TRBV7-6 few NA CASSKNETQYF TGTGCCAGCAGCAAAAATGAGACCCAGTACTTC
TRBJ2-1 TRBV5-1 NA NA CASRGMAGGNNEQFF TGCGCCAGCAGAGGTATGGCAGGGGGGAACAATGAGCAGTTCTTC
TRBJ1-2 TRBV5-4 NA NA CASSLKGRDGYTF TGTGCCAGCAGCTTGAAGGGCAGGGATGGCTACACCTTC
TRBJ2-5 TRBV29-1 many NA CSALDGTRRKTQYF TGCAGCGCCTTGGATGGTACTCGGCGGAAGACCCAGTACTTC
TRBJ2-7 TRBV20-1 NA NA CSARDRTGFYEQYF TGCAGTGCTAGAGATCGGACCGGATTCTACGAGCAGTACTTC
TRBJ2-1 TRBV28 NA NA CASSLQLYKVREQFF TGTGCCAGCAGTTTACAACTATATAAAGTTCGTGAGCAGTTCTTC
TRBJ1-2 TRBV5-5 NA NA CASSLSGVGGYTF TGTGCCAGCAGCTTGTCCGGGGTGGGTGGCTACACCTTC